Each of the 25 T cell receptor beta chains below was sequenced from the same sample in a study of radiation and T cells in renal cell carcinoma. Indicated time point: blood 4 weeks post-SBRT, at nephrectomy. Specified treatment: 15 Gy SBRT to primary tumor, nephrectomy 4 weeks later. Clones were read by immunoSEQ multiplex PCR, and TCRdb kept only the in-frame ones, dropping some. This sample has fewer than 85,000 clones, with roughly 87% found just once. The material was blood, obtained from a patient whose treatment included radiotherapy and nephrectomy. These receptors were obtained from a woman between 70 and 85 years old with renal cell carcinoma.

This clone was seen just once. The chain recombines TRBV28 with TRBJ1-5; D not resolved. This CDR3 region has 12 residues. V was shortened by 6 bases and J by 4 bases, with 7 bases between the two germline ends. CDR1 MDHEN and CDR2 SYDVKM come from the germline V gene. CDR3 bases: TGTGCCAGCAGGTCTTTGAATCAGCCCCAGCATTTT. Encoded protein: CASRSLNQPQHF.

The CDR3 DNA follows: TGTGCCAGCAGCGCCCCGGGGGCGGAGACCCAGTACTTC. Residues: CASSAPGAETQYF. The chain has TRBV5-4 and TRBJ2-5, with D perhaps TRBD1 or TRBD2 (6 bases each). Germline V gives CDR1 SGHNT, CDR2 YYREEE (reference sequence). This CDR3 is built from 13 residues. V lost 4 bases, J lost 5 bases, and 12 bases lay in between.

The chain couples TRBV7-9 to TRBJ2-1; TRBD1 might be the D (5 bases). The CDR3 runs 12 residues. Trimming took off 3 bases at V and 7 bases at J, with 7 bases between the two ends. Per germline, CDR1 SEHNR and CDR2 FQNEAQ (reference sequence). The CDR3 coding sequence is TGTGCCAGCAGCTTCACAGGTAATGAGCAGTTCTTC. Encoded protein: CASSFTGNEQFF.

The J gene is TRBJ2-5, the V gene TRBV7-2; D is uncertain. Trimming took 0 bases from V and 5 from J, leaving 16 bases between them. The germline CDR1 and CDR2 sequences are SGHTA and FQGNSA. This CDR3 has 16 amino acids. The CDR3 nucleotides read TGTGCCAGCAGCTTAGCACGGGCCCTGGACGCTGAGACCCAGTACTTC. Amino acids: CASSLARALDAETQYF.

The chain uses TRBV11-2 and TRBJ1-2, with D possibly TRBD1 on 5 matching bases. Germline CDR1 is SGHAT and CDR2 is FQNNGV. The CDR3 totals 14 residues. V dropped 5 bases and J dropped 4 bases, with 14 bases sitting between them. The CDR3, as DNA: TGTGCCAGCAGCCGGGACGGAGGGACCTATGGCTACACCTTC. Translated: CASSRDGGTYGYTF.

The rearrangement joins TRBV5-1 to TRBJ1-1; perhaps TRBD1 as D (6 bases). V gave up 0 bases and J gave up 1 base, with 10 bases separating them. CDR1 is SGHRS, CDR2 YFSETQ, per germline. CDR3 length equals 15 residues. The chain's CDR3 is CASSLDPTGNTEAFF. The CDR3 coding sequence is TGCGCCAGCAGCTTGGACCCGACAGGGAACACTGAAGCTTTCTTT.

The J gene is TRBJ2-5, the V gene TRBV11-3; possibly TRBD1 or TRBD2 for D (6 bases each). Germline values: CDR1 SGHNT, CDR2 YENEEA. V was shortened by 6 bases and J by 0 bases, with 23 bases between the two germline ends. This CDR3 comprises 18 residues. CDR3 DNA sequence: TGTGCCAGCAGGATTACCTCCTATGGGGGGCCATACCAAGAGACCCAGTACTTC. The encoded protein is CASRITSYGGPYQETQYF.

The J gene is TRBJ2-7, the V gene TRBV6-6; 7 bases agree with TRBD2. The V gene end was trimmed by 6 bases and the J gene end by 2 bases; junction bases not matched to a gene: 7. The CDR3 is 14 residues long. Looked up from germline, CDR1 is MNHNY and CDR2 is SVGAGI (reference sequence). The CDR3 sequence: CASSESGTAYEQYF. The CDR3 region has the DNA TGTGCCAGCAGCGAAAGCGGGACGGCCTACGAGCAGTACTTC.

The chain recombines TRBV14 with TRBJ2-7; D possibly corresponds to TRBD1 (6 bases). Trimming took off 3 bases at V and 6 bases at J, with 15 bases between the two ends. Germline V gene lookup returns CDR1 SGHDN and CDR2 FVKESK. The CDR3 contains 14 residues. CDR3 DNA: TGTGCCAGCAGCCAGGTACAGGGCCCCGGCGAGCAGTACTTC. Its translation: CASSQVQGPGEQYF.

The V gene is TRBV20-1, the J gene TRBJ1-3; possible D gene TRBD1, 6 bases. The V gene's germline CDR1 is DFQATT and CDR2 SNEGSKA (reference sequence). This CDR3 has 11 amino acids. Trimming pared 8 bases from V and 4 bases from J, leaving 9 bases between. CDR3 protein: CSTGTGNTIYF. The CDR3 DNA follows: TGCAGTACCGGGACAGGAAACACCATATATTTT.

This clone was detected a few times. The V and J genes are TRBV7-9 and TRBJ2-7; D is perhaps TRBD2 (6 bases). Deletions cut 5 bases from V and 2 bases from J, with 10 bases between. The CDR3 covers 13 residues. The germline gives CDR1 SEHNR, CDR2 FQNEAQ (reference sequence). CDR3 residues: CASSRGSTYEQYF. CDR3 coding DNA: TGTGCCAGCAGCCGGGGGTCTACCTACGAGCAGTACTTC.

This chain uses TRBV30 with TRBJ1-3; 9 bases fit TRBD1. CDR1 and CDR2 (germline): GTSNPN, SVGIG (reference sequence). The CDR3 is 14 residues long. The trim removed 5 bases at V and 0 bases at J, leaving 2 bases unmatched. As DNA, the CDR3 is TGTGCCTGGGGGACAGGGAGCTCTGGAAACACCATATATTTT. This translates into CAWGTGSSGNTIYF.

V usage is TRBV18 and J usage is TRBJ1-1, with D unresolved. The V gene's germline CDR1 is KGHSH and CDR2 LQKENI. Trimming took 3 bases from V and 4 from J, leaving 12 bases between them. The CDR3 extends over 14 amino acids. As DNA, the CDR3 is TGTGCCAGCTCACCCCTAGAGGTGAGCACTGAAGCTTTCTTT. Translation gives CASSPLEVSTEAFF.

The CDR3 coding sequence is TGTGCCCGTGAAGTCGGGGCGTTCACTGAAGCTTTCTTT. This encodes CAREVGAFTEAFF. The chain has TRBV19 and TRBJ1-1; D is perhaps TRBD1 (5 bases). Germline V CDR1 and CDR2: LNHDA, SQIVND (reference sequence). The germline V and J ends were trimmed by 11 bases and 4 bases, with 17 bases remaining between them. This CDR3 region has 13 residues. Drawing the rest from reference TRBV19 and TRBJ1-1, the complete variable domain is DGGITQSPKYLFRKEGQNVTLSCEQNLNHDAMYWYRQDPGQGLRLIYYSQIVNDFQKGDIAEGYSVSREKKESFPLTVTSAQKNPTAFYLCAREVGAFTEAFFGQGTRLTVV.

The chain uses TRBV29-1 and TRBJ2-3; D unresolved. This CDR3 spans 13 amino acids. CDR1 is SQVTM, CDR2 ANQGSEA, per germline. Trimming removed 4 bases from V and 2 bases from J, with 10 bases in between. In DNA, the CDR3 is TGCAGCGTTGGGGAAGACCCCACAGATACGCAGTATTTT. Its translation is CSVGEDPTDTQYF.

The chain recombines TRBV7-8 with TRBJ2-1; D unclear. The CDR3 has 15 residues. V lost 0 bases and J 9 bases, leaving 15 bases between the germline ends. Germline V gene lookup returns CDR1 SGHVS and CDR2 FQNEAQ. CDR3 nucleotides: TGTGCCAGCAGCTTAGCTGCGGCCTCGCTCGCTGAGCAGTTCTTC. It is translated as CASSLAAASLAEQFF.

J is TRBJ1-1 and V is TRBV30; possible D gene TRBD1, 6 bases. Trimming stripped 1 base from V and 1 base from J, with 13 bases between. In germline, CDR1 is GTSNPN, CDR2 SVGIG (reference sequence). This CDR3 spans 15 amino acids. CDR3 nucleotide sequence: TGTGCCTGGAGTGCTACAGGGTTGCGGAACACTGAAGCTTTCTTT. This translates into CAWSATGLRNTEAFF.

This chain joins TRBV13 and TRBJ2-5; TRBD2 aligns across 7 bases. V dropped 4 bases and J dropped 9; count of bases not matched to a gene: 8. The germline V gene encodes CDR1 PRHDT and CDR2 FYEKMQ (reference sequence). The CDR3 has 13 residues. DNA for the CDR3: TGTGCCAGCAGCTCAGGGACTACAGCCGCCCAGTACTTC. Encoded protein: CASSSGTTAAQYF. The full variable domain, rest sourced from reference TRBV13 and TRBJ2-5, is AAGVIQSPRHLIKEKRETATLKCYPIPRHDTVYWYQQGPGQDPQFLISFYEKMQSDKGSIPDRFSAQQFSDYHSELNMSSLELGDSALYFCASSSGTTAAQYFGPGTRLLVL.

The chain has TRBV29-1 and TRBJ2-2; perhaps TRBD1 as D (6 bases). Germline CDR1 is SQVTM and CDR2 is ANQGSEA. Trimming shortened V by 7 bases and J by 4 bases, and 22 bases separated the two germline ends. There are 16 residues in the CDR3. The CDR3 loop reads CSATFRSLGATGELFF. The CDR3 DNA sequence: TGCAGCGCCACATTCCGGTCTCTGGGGGCCACCGGGGAGCTGTTTTTT.

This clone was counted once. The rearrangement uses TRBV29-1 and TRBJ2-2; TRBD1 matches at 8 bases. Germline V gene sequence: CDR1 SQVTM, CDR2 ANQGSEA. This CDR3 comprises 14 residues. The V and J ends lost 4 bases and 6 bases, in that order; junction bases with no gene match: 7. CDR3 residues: CSVASGGAAGELFF. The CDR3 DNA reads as TGCAGCGTTGCATCAGGGGGCGCCGCCGGGGAGCTGTTTTTT.

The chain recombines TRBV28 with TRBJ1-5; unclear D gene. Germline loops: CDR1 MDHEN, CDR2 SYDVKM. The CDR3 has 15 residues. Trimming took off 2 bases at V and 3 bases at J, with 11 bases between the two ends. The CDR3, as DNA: TGTGCCAGCAGTTTACCGGACGGCCCCAATCAGCCCCAGCATTTT. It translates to CASSLPDGPNQPQHF.

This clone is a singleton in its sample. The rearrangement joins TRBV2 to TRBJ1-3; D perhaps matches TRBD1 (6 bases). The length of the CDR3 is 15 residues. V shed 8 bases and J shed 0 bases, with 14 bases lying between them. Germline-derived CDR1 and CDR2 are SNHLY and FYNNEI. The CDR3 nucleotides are TGTGCCAGCCGCTTAGGACAGACCTCTGGAAACACCATATATTTT. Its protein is CASRLGQTSGNTIYF.

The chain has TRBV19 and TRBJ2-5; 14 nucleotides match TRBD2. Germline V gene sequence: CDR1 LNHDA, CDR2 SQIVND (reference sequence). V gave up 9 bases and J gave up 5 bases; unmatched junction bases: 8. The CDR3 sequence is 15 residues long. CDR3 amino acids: CASRTSGGIGETQYF. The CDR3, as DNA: TGTGCCAGCCGGACTAGCGGGGGGATTGGGGAGACCCAGTACTTC. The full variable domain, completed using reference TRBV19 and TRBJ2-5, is DGGITQSPKYLFRKEGQNVTLSCEQNLNHDAMYWYRQDPGQGLRLIYYSQIVNDFQKGDIAEGYSVSREKKESFPLTVTSAQKNPTAFYLCASRTSGGIGETQYFGPGTRLLVL.

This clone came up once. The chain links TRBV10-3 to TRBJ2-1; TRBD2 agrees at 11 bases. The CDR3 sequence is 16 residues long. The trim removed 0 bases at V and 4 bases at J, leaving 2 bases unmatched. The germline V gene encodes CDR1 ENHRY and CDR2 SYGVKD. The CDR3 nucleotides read TGTGCCATCAGTGAGTCTAGCGGGGGGGTTTACAATGAGCAGTTCTTC. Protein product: CAISESSGGVYNEQFF.

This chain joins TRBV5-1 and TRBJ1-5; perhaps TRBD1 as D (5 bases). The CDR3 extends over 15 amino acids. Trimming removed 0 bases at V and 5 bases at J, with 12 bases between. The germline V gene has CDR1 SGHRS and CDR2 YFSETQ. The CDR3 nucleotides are TGCGCCAGCAGCTTGGCAGGGATTGAAGATCAGCCCCAGCATTTT. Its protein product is CASSLAGIEDQPQHF. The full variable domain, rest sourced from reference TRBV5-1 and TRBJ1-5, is KAGVTQTPRYLIKTRGQQVTLSCSPISGHRSVSWYQQTPGQGLQFLFEYFSETQRNKGNFPGRFSGRQFSNSRSEMNVSTLELGDSALYLCASSLAGIEDQPQHFGDGTRLSIL.